Below, 3 T cell receptor beta chains from the same sample are listed, as sequenced in a study of quantifying T cell responses using KT2 cells. Study-wide background: cDNA was made from DNase-treated RNA using alpha and beta constant primers.

A single-stranded UMI oligo with SP2 sequence was ligated to cDNA 3' ends. An equimolar mix of RC1.1 and RC1.2 primed the beta chain across TRBC1 and TRBC2. TCRdb fed the UMI-ligation and nested PCR reads into MiXCR, producing one record per CDR3 protein. This table has over 25,000 distinct CDR3 sequences, about 9.4% appearing once. Sequenced input: PBMCs spiked with cells of the T cell clone KT2. These TCRs come from a human donor.

Regarding this clonotype: The junction and the germline gene differ at one end; a read error may be behind it. V usage is TRBV6-2 or TRBV6-3 and J usage is TRBJ2-5, with TRBD2 matching over 9 bases. Germline V gene lookup returns CDR1 MNHEY and CDR2 SVGEGT. This CDR3 contains 15 residues. This CDR3 is CASSYEASGKETKYF. Written as DNA, the CDR3 is TGTGCCAGCAGTTATGAAGCTAGCGGGAAGGAGACCAAGTACTTC.

This clonotype was detected only a few times. V gene TRBV11-2 combines with J gene TRBJ2-3, with 9 bases matching TRBD2. J gave up 5 bases and V 10 bases, and 4 bases lay outside the gene matches. There are 12 residues in the CDR3. The germline CDR1 and CDR2 sequences are SGHAT and FQNNGV. CDR3 sequence: CATRTSEDTQYF. CDR3 in DNA: TGTGCCACCCGGACTAGCGAAGATACGCAGTATTTT.

The chain joins TRBV5-1 to TRBJ1-3; D is possibly TRBD1 (5 bases). The CDR3 is made up of 18 amino acids. Per germline, CDR1 SGHRS and CDR2 YFSETQ. V was cut by 4 bases and J by 3 bases, with 23 bases left in between. The CDR3 DNA sequence: TGCGCCAGCAGCCCGACAGTTCTGGGGCCCATGAATGGAAACACCATATATTTT. Translated: CASSPTVLGPMNGNTIYF.